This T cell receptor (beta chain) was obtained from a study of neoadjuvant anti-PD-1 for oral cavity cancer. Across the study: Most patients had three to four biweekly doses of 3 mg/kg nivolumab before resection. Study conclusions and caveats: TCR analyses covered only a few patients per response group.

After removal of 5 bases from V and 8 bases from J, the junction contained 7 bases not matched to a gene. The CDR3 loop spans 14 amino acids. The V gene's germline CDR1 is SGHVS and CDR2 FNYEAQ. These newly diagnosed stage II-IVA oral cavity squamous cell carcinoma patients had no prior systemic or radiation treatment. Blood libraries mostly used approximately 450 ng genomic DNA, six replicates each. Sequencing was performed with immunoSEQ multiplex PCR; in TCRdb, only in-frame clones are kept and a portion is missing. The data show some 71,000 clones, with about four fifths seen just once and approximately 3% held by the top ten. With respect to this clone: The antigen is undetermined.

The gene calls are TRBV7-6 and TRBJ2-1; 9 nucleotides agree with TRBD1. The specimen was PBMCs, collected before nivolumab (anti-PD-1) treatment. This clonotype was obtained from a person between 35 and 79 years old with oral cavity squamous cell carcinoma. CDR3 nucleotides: TGTGCCAGCAGCCGGACAGGGGTTTGGGATGAGCAGTTCTTC. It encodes CASSRTGVWDEQFF.